This entry is about one TCR beta chain. Its binding antigen is unknown. No base qualities exist here, and no much larger clone lies one base off it. TCRbeta CDR3 regions were amplified from genomic DNA using the immunoSEQ Assay, a bias-controlled multiplex PCR. Under the source paper's analysis protocol: Nucleated cell counts per sample were estimated from amplification of reference gene primers within the assay. To quantify the absolute abundance of each unique TCRbeta CDR3 rearrangement, sequence reads were collapsed and filtered. For each sample, productive Simpson clonality was calculated as the square root of Simpson's diversity index over productive rearrangements. This immuneACCESS table, as held by TCRdb, lists in-frame sequences with V and J called but not all clones. Of the missing ones, under half trace to an unresolved V gene in checked studies; the others have no known cause. V, J and clone size reflect that table, while D and trimming were determined from the DNA. The sample table records a few hundred thousand clones; around 87% of these occur just once. The top ten hold 7.8% of the sample.

The sample is drawn from a study of blood T cell repertoires in COVID-19 (dated by TCRdb to 2019 to 2021). Background for the entire study: Samples from collaborators originated in the United States, Italy and Spain and spanned both the acute and convalescent phases of COVID-19. Samples were obtained from the ongoing ImmuneRACE study (first 160 participants) and from over 1,000 subjects provided by 6 global collaborators. Where available, HLA class I and class II types were obtained from metadata supplied by the sample provider rather than from assay-based typing. Deeply sampled blood TCRbeta repertoires from subjects exposed to, actively infected with, or recovered from COVID-19 were included in the dataset. A de-identified subject ID, COVID-19 status, age in years and sex were almost always included in the sample metadata. The prospective study material was composed of cDNA or gDNA derived from T cells, B-cell-depleted T cells, or PBMCs. A freely available public database, intended as a resource for researchers studying the immune response to SARS-CoV-2, is where the repertoires were released.

Samples from volunteer blood donors who had recovered from COVID-19 were contributed by a second Seattle source. Whole blood was collected in K2EDTA tubes by collaborating institutions according to the institutions' own protocols. Collaborator samples were shipped for TCRbeta analysis as frozen whole blood, isolated PBMCs, or DNA extracted from either sample type. Findings and caveats that apply to the study as a whole: Clinical and demographic metadata were provided uncurated, with the amount varying by source and participant.

Deletion took 0 bases off V and 1 base off J, with a span of 16 bases between the germline ends. From the cysteine up to the phenylalanine, the CDR3 has a length of 18 residues. The sequence is cut down to CDR3 DNA, 54 bases in frame from base 1. The germline V gene (reference sequence) specifies MNHEY as CDR1 and SMNVEV as CDR2. Recombination connected TRBV27 to TRBJ1-3; the D gene is perhaps TRBD1, on 5 matching bases. The clonotype originates from a woman aged 45-65 years who had recovered from COVID-19. The sequencing input was peripheral blood. Read as DNA, the sequence is TGTGCCAGCAGTTTATCCTATGTGGGGACTTTATCTGGAAACACCATATATTTT. Its translation reads: CASSLSYVGTLSGNTIYF.